This TCR beta chain was recorded in a study of T cells after yellow fever vaccination. Whole-study findings and limits: The secondary response was weaker but peaked faster, day 5 versus 15.

CDR3 length: 14 residues. Trimming pared 7 bases from V and 4 bases from J, leaving 16 bases between. Germline loops: CDR1 SGHTA, CDR2 FQGNSA. This clonotype has only a few counts. Antigen: not known. Using its own MiXCR run on the 5' RACE reads, TCRdb lists one record per CDR3 protein. Among 500,000 to 650,000 distinct CDR3 sequences listed, roughly 13% were seen once. The V and J genes are TRBV7-2 and TRBJ2-5; D perhaps matches TRBD1 (5 bases). The material sequenced was PBMCs, taken on the day of the yellow fever booster vaccination. The TCR comes from a man aged 25 to 45 who received the YFV17D yellow fever vaccine. Written as DNA, the CDR3 is TGTGCCAGCATCCCTCAAGGGGCCGGAGAGACCCAGTACTTC. Its translation is CASIPQGAGETQYF.